Below, 10 T cell receptor beta chains from the same sample are listed, as sequenced in a study of identical twins. TCRdb fed the 5' RACE reads into MiXCR, producing one record per CDR3 protein. Among about 520,000 distinct CDR3 sequences listed, less than 25% were seen once. A further study also used this sample, focusing on T cells expressing NK-cell markers.

The sample consisted of CD4+ T cells sorted from blood. Every receptor here comes from a woman aged 18 to 35 in good health.

V usage is TRBV25-1 and J usage is TRBJ1-6, with TRBD1 matching 7 bases. Germline values: CDR1 MGHDK, CDR2 SYGVNS. CDR3 size: 14 residues. With V trimmed by 1 base and J by 10 bases, 4 bases remained unmatched. CDR3 nucleotide sequence: TGTGCCAGCAGTGAATTAGGGGGCCTGTCACCCCTCCACTTT. Translating gives CASSELGGLSPLHF.

This clonotype was seen once. This sequence joins TRBV9 and TRBJ2-3, with D perhaps matching TRBD1 or TRBD2 (6 bases each). Germline CDR1 SGDLS, CDR2 YYNGEE. This CDR3 region has 16 residues. Between the trimmed V and J ends, which lost 4 bases and 0 bases, there was a span of 15 bases. CDR3 residues: CASSPWGAGSTDTQYF. The CDR3 DNA is TGTGCCAGCAGCCCTTGGGGGGCAGGTAGCACAGATACGCAGTATTTT.

In regard to this clonotype: A read error may produce the germline difference seen at one junction end. The gene calls are TRBV5-1 and TRBJ2-7; D is ambiguous. CDR1 is SGHRS, CDR2 YFSETQ, per germline. The CDR3 runs to 14 residues. CDR3 residues: CPSSLEISTYEQYF. The CDR3, as DNA: TGCCCCAGCAGCTTGGAGATTTCTACCTACGAGCAGTACTTC.

This clonotype turned up a few times. CDR3 sequence (DNA): TGTGCCAGCAGCTTACAACCGGGACTAGGGGATACGCAGTATTTT. Amino acids: CASSLQPGLGDTQYF. This chain connects TRBV7-2 to TRBJ2-3, with 8 bases that match TRBD2. The germline gives CDR1 SGHTA, CDR2 FQGNSA. The junction had 7 bases not matched to a gene; V was cut back by 2 bases and J by 6 bases. This CDR3 region has 15 residues.

This clonotype turned up a few times. The rearrangement joins TRBV20-1 to TRBJ1-1; possible D gene TRBD1, 6 bases. Germline V gene data show CDR1 as DFQATT and CDR2 as SNEGSKA (reference sequence). V lost 6 bases and J lost 2, with 10 bases in between. The CDR3 spans 12 residues. The CDR3 spells CSAPGHNTEAFF. The CDR3 bases are TGCAGTGCCCCGGGACACAACACTGAAGCTTTCTTT.

The chain is built from TRBV20-1 and TRBJ1-3; D is unclear. This CDR3 spans 16 amino acids. V dropped 0 bases and J dropped 0 bases, with 12 bases sitting between them. Germline V lookup: CDR1 DFQATT, CDR2 SNEGSKA (reference sequence). DNA of the CDR3: TGCAGTGCTAGAGATCGGACGGGATCCTCTGGAAACACCATATATTTT. It specifies CSARDRTGSSGNTIYF.

This clonotype occurred a few times. V gene TRBV20-1 combines with J gene TRBJ2-5; D might be TRBD1 or TRBD2, each matching 5 bases. Trimming stripped 6 bases from V and 2 bases from J, with 13 bases between. In germline, CDR1 is DFQATT, CDR2 SNEGSKA (reference sequence). This CDR3 comprises 13 residues. The CDR3 reads CSAGRGFQETQYF. Here the CDR3 DNA reads TGCAGTGCGGGACGGGGATTTCAAGAGACCCAGTACTTC.

The rearrangement links TRBV9 to TRBJ1-3; D call uncertain. Germline V CDR1 and CDR2: SGDLS, YYNGEE. The germline V and J ends were trimmed by 0 bases and 3 bases, with 10 bases remaining between them. CDR3 length: 15 amino acids. The CDR3 DNA sequence: TGTGCCAGCAGCGTAGAAGCTCGTTTTGGAAACACCATATATTTT. It specifies CASSVEARFGNTIYF.

The sample holds a few counts of this clonotype. V usage is TRBV20-1 and J usage is TRBJ2-7, with 9 positions matching TRBD1. V gave up 5 bases and J gave up 2 bases; unmatched junction bases: 7. In germline, CDR1 is DFQATT, CDR2 SNEGSKA (reference sequence). The CDR3 loop spans 14 amino acids. DNA of the CDR3: TGCAGTGCTTTTACAGGGGGCACCACCTACGAGCAGTACTTC. Its translation is CSAFTGGTTYEQYF.

The genes are TRBV12-3 or TRBV12-4 and TRBJ2-2; D unresolved. Trimming took off 3 bases at V and 4 bases at J, with 6 bases between the two ends. CDR3 length: 13 amino acids. The CDR3 loop is CASSFRVTGELFF. CDR3 bases: TGTGCCAGCAGTTTTAGGGTCACCGGGGAGCTGTTTTTT.